This T cell receptor (beta chain) was observed in a study of blood T cell repertoires in COVID-19. Study-level information: Sites in the United States, Italy and Spain provided acute and convalescent COVID-19 samples. Sources were T cells, B-cell-depleted T cells, or PBMCs; the material itself was cDNA or gDNA.

CDR1 is SGHDT, CDR2 YYEEEE, per germline. CDR3 size: 12 residues. The V end was cut by 0 bases, the J end by 5 bases, with 5 bases between. Authors' processing steps: How many nucleated cells were present was estimated from reference gene primer amplification. Sequencing used immunoSEQ multiplex PCR; TCRdb keeps in-frame clones, though not all of them. V, J and clone size are those of that table, while D and trimming were read from the DNA. The sample consists of 180,000 or so clones, more than 85% of them appearing once. The sequencing sample was made of peripheral blood. The clonotype originates from a woman older than 75 in a cohort sampled during active or convalescent COVID-19. The V and J genes are TRBV5-6 and TRBJ1-1; D is uncertain. The CDR3 loop reads CASSLAMTEAFF. CDR3 nucleotides: TGTGCCAGCAGCTTGGCCATGACTGAAGCTTTCTTT.